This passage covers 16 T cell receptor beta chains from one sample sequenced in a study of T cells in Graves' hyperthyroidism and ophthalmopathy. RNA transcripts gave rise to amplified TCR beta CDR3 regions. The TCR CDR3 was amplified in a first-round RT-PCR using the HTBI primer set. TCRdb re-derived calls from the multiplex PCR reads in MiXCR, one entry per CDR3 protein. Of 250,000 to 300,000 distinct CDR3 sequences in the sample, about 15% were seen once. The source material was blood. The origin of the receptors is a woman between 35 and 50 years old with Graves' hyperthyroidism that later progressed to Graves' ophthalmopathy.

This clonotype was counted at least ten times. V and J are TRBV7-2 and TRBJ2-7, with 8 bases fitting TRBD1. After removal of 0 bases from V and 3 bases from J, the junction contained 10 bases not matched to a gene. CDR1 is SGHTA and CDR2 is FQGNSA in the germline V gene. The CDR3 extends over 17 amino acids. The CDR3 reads CASSLASPDRGNYEQYF. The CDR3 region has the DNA TGTGCCAGCAGCTTAGCATCCCCTGACAGGGGAAACTACGAGCAGTACTTC.

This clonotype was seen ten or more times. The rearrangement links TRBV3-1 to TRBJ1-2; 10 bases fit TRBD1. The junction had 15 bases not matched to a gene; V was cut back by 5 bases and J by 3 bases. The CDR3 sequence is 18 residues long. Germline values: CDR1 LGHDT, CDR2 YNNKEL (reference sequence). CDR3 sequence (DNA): TGTGCCAGCAGCTCATTAAAATGGACAGGGGGTCCCTACTATGGCTACACCTTC. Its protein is CASSSLKWTGGPYYGYTF.

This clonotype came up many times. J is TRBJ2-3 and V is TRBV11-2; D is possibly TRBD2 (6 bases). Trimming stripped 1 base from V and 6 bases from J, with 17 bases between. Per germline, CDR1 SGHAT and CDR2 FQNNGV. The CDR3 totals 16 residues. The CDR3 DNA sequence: TGTGCCAGCAGCTTAGGTTTCGCGGGGCCCCGGGATACGCAGTATTTT. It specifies CASSLGFAGPRDTQYF. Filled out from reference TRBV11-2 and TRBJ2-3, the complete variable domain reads EAGVAQSPRYKIIEKRQSVAFWCNPISGHATLYWYQQILGQGPKLLIQFQNNGVVDDSQLPKDRFSAERLKGVDSTLKIQPAKLEDSAVYLCASSLGFAGPRDTQYFGPGTRLTVL.

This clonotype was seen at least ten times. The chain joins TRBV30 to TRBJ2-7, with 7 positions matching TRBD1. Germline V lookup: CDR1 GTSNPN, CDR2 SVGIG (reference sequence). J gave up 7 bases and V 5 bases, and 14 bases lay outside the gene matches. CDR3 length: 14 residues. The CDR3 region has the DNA TGTGCCTGGGTCGGACAGGACCCCCCAGGGGAGCAGTACTTC. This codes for CAWVGQDPPGEQYF.

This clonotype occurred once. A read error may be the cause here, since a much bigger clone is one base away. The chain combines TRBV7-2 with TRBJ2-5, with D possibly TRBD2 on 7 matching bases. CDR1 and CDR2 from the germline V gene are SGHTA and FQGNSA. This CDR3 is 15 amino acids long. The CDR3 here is CASSLPGGPQEAQYF. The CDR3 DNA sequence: TGTGCCAGCAGCTTACCCGGGGGGCCCCAAGAGGCCCAGTACTTC.

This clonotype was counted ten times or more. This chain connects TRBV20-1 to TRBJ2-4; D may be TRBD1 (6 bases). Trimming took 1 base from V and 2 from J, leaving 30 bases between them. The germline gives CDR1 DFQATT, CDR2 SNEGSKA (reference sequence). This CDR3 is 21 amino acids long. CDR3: CSARGPSPSGILRGTKNIQYF. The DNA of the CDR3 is TGCAGTGCTAGAGGGCCCTCCCCCTCGGGTATTCTCAGGGGAACCAAAAACATTCAGTACTTC.

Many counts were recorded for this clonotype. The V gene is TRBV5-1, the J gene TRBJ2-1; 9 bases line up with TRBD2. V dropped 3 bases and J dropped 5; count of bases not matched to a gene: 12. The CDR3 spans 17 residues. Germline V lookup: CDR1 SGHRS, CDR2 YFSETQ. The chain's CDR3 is CASSYSHLAGLNNEQFF. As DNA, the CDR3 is TGCGCCAGCAGCTACTCCCATCTAGCGGGGTTAAACAATGAGCAGTTCTTC. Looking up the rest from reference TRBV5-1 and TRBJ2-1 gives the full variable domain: KAGVTQTPRYLIKTRGQQVTLSCSPISGHRSVSWYQQTPGQGLQFLFEYFSETQRNKGNFPGRFSGRQFSNSRSEMNVSTLELGDSALYLCASSYSHLAGLNNEQFFGPGTRLTVL.

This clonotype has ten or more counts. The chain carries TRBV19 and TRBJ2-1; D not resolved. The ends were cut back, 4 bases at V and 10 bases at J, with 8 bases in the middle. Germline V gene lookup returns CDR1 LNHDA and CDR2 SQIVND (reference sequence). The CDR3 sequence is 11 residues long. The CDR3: CASSSLLEQFF. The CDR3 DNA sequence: TGTGCCAGTAGTAGCCTGTTAGAGCAGTTCTTC.

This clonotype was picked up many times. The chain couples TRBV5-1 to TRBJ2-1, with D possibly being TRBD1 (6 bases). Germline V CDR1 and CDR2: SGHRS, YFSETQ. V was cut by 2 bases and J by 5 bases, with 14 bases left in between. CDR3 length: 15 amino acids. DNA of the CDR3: TGCGCCAGCAGCTTAATGGACAGTCTCCACAATGAGCAGTTCTTC. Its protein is CASSLMDSLHNEQFF.

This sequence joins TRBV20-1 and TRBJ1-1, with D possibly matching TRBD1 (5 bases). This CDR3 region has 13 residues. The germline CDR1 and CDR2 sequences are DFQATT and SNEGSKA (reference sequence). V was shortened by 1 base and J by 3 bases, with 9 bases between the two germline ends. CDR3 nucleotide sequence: TGCAGTGCTAGAGTTGGGACGGACACTGAAGCTTTCTTT. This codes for CSARVGTDTEAFF.

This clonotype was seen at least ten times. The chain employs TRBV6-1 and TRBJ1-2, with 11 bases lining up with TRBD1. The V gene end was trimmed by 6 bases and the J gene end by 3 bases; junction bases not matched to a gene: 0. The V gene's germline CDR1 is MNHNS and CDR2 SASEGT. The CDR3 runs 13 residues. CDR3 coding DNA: TGTGCCAGCAGGGGACAGGGGGACTATGGCTACACCTTC. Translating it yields CASRGQGDYGYTF.

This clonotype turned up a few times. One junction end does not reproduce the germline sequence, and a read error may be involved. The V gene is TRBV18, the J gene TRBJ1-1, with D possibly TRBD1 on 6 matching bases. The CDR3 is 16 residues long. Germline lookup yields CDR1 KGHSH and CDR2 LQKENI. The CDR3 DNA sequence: TGTGCCGGCTCACCACCGGTTCTAGGGGGTTCCCCTGAAGCTTTCTTT. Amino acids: CAGSPPVLGGSPEAFF.

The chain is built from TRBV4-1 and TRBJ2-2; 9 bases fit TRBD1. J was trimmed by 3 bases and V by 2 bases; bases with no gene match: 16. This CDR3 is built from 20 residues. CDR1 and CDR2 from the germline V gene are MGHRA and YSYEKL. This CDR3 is CASSQWGGGTGFRHTGELFF. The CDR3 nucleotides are TGCGCCAGCAGCCAATGGGGAGGGGGGACAGGGTTTCGGCACACCGGGGAGCTGTTTTTT.

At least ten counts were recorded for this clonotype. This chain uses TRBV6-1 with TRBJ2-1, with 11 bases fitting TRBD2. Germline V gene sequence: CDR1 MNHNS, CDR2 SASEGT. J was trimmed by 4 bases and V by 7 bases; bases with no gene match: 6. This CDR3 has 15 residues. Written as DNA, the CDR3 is TGTGCCAGCAACCCGGGACTAGCGGCATACAATGAGCAGTTCTTC. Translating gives CASNPGLAAYNEQFF.

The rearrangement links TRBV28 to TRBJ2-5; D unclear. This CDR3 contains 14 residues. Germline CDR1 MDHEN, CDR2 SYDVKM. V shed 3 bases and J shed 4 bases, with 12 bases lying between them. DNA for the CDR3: TGTGCCAGCAGTTTGAGGTATCGAGGAGAGACCCAGTACTTC. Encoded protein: CASSLRYRGETQYF.

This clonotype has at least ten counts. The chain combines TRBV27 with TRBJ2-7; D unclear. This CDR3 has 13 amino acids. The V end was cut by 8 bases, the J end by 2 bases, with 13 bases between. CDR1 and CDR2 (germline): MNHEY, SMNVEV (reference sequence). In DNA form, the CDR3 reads TGTGCCAGCCGAAACGTCCTGGCCTACGAGCAGTACTTC. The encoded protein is CASRNVLAYEQYF.